This T cell receptor (beta chain) was recovered during a study of T cells in Graves' hyperthyroidism and ophthalmopathy (dated by TCRdb to between 2018 and 2020). About the full investigation: A discovery cohort of roughly 100 patients, about 44 with Graves' ophthalmopathy and 57 with stable Graves' hyperthyroidism, was used to find distinguishing TCR V-J signatures. An independent validation cohort of 18 to 20 hyperthyroidism patients and over 15 patients who later progressed to ophthalmopathy tested prospective prediction of ophthalmopathy. The 90 or so discovery patients were randomly split 7:3 into training and test sets. In more than five Graves' hyperthyroidism patients, the study also compared T-cell repertoires from thyroid tissue with T-cell repertoires from blood. After sampling, hyperthyroidism patients received methimazole starting at 30 mg daily, and ophthalmopathy patients received high-dose intravenous methylprednisolone. TCR Vbeta CDR3 sequencing of 120 to 150 peripheral blood samples (under 45 ophthalmopathy, about 80 hyperthyroidism and about 17 progressor patients) is reported in the paper.

The germline V gene encodes CDR1 SGHTA and CDR2 FQGNSA. The CDR3 numbers 15 residues from cysteine through phenylalanine. The only DNA kept is the CDR3, 45 bases in frame from the first base. At the junction V is shortened by 6 bases and J by 7 bases; bases outside the gene matches: 7. Only one count was recorded for this clonotype. Its antigen has not been determined. Within one base of it there is no much larger clone, and no base qualities were kept. One read alone is weak evidence. Stable Graves' hyperthyroidism was defined as the absence of progression to ophthalmopathy over 18 months of follow-up. Hyperthyroidism patients were aged 18 to 65 years and newly diagnosed, with disease duration of less than 2 months. Any patient with an uncontrolled infection, another autoimmune disease, pregnancy or lactation was excluded. Diagnoses were based on clinical symptoms, serum thyroxine and TRAb, thyroid ultrasound and orbital computed tomography. Trizol reagent was used to extract total RNA, and RNA quality was then checked on an Agilent 2100 Bioanalyzer.

On the study overall, not on this receptor specifically: A 13 V-J signature model separated ophthalmopathy from stable hyperthyroidism, with 87.88% sensitivity and 81% to 83% specificity in cross-validation and 80%/75% in testing. No statistical method was used to fix the sample size in advance, and group allocation was not hidden from the investigators. In validation, the model predicted progression to ophthalmopathy with 55% to 71% sensitivity and about 72% specificity, a median of around six months before onset. Most expanded thyroid clonotypes (frequency above 0.001) were also found in blood, which suggests that blood repertoires may mirror thyroid immune responses.

Amplification of TCR beta CDR3 regions was carried out from RNA transcripts. The first round of RT-PCR for the TCR CDR3 was performed with the HTBI primer set and the Qiagen OneStep RT-PCR kit. The libraries were constructed in a second round of multiplex PCR and then size-selected and purified. Paired-end sequencing of the libraries was performed with 100 bp reads on an Illumina HiSeq2000. The authors' analysis ran thus. Raw data were processed with SOAPnuke, discarding reads with adapters, uncalled bases, mean Phred below 15, or no exact constant-primer or identifier match. COPE v1.2.5 was used to merge the high-quality paired reads, and each unique nucleotide sequence was defined as a clonotype. MiTCR v1.1 was used to align clonotypes to the IMGT TRBV, TRBD and TRBJ reference segments. Only V-J combinations with frequency above 0.0001, covering roughly 99% of repertoires, were analysed. The TCS score was defined as the ratio of F50 (clonal expansion) to E x V (chaos), calculated using BLOSUM62-based TCRdist between CDR3 peptides within each V-J. Welch's t-statistics and random forest reduced roughly 540 V-J features to 10 to 15, which were used in a naive Bayes classifier (R e1071). Thyroid-blood repertoire similarity was quantified with the Morisita-Horn index. In TCRdb, the public reads were trimmed at Q25 with fastp and aligned with MiXCR, with productive beta chains retained. Rows merge per CDR3 protein into single entries with the most common DNA and genes. The V and J calls and clone size come from TCRdb's table, not from the authors' own analysis. The sample table records 530,000 or so distinct CDR3 sequences; approximately 44% of these occur just once. Around 7.7% of the sample rests with the top ten.

The sequenced material came from peripheral blood or thyroid tissue (not recorded which). The rearrangement combines TRBV7-2 with TRBJ1-6, and 9 bases in between align with TRBD1. The TCR was taken from a young woman with Graves' hyperthyroidism. The bases read TGTGCCAGCAGTCACGACAGGGGGAGGAATTCACCCCTCCACTTT. Translated, this gives CASSHDRGRNSPLHF. The full variable domain, completed from the reference TRBV7-2 and TRBJ1-6 proteins outside the CDR3, reads GAGVSQSPSNKVTEKGKDVELRCDPISGHTALYWYRQSLGQGLEFLIYFQGNSAPDKSGLPSDRFSAERTGGSVSTLTIQRTQQEDSAVYLCASSHDRGRNSPLHFGNGTRLTVT.